One sample yielded the 3 T cell receptor beta chains listed below, sequenced in a study of cytomegalovirus exposure and HLA in healthy donors. Both 60 Vbeta primers and 13 Jbeta primers went into the PCR. Sequencing was performed with immunoSEQ multiplex PCR; in TCRdb, only in-frame clones are kept and a portion is missing. This table lists some 130,000 clones. The sample comprised PBMCs. These receptors came from a man aged 18 to 29 in good health and CMV-seronegative.

The chain links TRBV21-1 to TRBJ1-6; no DNA check was done on the table's D call, TRBD1. TRBV21-1 is marked as a pseudogene. CDR3 size: 14 residues. CDR3 coding DNA: TGTGCCAGCAGCAACTACCGGGACACCCCGCATTGCCACTTT. It yields the protein CASSNYRDTPHCHF.

The V and J genes are TRBV6-1 and TRBJ1-5, with 7 bases identical to TRBD1. Germline V gene lookup returns CDR1 MNHNS and CDR2 SASEGT. The CDR3 contains 15 residues. The V segment lost 6 bases and the J segment 2 bases; nucleotides outside the gene matches: 7. CDR3 nucleotide sequence: TGTGCCAGCAGCACACAGGGGATCGGCAATCAGCCCCAGCATTTT. Amino acid sequence: CASSTQGIGNQPQHF.

J is TRBJ1-4 and V is TRBV13; the D gene is possibly TRBD1 (5 bases). CDR1 and CDR2 (germline): PRHDT, FYEKMQ (reference sequence). V was trimmed by 3 bases and J by 7 bases, leaving 12 bases between them. The CDR3 contains 14 residues. CDR3 amino acids: CASSFGGSVEKLFF. The CDR3 nucleotides are TGTGCCAGCAGCTTCGGGGGAAGCGTTGAAAAACTGTTTTTT.